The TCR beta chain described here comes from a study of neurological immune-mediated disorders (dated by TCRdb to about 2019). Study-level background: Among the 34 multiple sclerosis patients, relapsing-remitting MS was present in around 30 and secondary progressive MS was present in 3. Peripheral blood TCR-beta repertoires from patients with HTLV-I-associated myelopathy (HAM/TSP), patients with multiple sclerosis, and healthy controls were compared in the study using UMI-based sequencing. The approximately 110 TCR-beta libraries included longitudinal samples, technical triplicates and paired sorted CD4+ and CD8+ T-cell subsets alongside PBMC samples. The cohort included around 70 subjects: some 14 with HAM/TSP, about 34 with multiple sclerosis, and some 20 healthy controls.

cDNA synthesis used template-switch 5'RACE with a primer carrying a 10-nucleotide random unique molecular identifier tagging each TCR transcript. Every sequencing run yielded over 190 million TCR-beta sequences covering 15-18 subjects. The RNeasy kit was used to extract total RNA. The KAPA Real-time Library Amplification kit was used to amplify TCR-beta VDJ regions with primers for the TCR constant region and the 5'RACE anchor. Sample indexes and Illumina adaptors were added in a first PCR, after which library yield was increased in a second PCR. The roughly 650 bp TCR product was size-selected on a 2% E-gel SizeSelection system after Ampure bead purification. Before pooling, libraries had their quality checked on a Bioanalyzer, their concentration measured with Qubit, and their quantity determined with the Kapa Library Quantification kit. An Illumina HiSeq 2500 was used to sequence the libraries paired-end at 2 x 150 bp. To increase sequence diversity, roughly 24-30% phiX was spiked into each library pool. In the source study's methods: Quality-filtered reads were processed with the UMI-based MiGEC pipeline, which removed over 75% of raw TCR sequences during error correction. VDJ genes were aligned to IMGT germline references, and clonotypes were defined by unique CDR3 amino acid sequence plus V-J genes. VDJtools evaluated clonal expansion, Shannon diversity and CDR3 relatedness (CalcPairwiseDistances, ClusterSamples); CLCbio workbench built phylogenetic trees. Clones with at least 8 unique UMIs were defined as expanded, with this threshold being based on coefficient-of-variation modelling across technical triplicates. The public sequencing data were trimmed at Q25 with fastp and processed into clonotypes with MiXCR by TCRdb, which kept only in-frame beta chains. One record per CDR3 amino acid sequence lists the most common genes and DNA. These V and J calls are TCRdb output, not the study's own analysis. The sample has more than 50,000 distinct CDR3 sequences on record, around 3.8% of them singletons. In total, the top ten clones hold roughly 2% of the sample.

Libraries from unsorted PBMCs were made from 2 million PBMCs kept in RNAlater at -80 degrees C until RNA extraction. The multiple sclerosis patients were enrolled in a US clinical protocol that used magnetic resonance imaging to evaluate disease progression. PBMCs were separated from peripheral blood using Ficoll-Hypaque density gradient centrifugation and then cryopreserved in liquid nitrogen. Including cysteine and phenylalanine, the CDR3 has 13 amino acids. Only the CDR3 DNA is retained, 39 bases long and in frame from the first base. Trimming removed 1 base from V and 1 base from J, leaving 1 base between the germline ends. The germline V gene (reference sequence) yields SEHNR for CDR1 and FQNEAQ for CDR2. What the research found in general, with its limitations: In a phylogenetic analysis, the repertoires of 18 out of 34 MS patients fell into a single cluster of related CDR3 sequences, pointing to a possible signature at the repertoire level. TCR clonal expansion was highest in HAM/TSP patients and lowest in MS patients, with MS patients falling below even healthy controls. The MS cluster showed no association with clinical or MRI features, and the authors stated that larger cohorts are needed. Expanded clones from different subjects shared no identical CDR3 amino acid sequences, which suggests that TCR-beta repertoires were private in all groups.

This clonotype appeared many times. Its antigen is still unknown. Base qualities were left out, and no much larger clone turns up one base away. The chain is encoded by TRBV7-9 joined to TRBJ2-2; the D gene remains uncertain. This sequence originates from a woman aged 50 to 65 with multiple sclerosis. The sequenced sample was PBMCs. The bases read TGTGCCAGCAGCTTAGGGAACACCGGGGAGCTGTTTTTT. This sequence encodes CASSLGNTGELFF.